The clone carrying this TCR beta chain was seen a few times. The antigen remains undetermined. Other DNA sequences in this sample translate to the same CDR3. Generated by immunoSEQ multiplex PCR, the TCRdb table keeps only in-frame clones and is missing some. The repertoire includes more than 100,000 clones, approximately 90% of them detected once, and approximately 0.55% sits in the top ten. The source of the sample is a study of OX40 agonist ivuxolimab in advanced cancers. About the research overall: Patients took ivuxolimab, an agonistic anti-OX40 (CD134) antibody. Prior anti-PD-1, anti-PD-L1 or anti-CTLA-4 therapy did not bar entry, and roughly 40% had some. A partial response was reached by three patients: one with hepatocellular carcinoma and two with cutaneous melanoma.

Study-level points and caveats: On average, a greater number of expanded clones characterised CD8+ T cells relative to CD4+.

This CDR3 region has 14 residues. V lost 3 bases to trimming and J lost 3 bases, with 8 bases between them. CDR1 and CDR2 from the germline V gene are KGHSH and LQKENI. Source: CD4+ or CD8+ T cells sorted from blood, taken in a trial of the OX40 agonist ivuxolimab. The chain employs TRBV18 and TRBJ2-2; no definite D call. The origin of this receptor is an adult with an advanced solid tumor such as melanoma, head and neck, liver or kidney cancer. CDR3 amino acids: CASSPSRDTGELFF. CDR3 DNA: TGTGCCAGCTCACCCAGTCGGGACACCGGGGAGCTGTTTTTT.